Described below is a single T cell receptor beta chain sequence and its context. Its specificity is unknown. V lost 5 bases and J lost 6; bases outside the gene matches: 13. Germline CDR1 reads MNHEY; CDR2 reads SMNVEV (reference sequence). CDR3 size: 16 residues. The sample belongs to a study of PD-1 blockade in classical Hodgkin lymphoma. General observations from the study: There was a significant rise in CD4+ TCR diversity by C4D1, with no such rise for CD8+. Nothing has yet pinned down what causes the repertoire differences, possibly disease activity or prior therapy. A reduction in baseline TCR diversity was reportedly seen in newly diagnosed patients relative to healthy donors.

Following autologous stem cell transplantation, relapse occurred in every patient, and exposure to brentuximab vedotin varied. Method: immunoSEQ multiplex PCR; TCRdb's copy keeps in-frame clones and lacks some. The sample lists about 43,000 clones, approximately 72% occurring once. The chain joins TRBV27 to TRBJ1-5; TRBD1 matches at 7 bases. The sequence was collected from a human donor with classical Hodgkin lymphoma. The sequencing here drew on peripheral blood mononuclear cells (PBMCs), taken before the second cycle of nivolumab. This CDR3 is CASSPSGGPHIQPQHF. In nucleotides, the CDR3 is TGTGCCAGCAGTCCCTCAGGGGGACCCCATATTCAGCCCCAGCATTTT.